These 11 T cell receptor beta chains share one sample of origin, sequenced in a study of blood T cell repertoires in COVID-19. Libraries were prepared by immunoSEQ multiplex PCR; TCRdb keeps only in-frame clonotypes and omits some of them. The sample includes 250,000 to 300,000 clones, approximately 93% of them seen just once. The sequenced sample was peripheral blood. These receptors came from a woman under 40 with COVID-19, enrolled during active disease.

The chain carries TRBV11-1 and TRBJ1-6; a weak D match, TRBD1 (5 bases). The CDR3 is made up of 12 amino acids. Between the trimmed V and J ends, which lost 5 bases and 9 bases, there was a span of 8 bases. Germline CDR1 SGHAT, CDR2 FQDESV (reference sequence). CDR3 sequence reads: CASSHRSSPLHF. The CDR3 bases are TGTGCCAGCAGCCACAGGAGTTCACCCCTCCACTTT. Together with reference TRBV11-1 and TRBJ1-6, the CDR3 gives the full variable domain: EAEVAQSPRYKITEKSQAVAFWCDPISGHATLYWYRQILGQGPELLVQFQDESVVDDSQLPKDRFSAERLKGVDSTLKIQPAELGDSAMYLCASSHRSSPLHFGNGTRLTVT.

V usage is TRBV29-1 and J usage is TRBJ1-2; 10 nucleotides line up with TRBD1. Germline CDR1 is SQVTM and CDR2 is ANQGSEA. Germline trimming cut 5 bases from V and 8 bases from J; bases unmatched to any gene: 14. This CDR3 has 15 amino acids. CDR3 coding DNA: TGCAGCGTTATACCGGGACAGGGGTGGTCGGGAGGCTACACCTTC. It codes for CSVIPGQGWSGGYTF.

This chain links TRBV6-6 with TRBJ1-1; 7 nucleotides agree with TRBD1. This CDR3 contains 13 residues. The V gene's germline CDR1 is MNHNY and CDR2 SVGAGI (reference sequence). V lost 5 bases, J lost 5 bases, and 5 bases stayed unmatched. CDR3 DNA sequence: TGTGCCAGCAGTCGATCAGGGGGTACTGAAGCTTTCTTT. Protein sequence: CASSRSGGTEAFF.

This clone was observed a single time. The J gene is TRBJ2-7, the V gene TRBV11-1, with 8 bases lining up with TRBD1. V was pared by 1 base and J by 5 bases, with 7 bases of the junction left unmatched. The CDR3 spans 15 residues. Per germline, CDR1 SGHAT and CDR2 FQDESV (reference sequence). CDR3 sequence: CASSLGGQGSNEQYF. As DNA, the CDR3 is TGTGCCAGCAGCTTAGGAGGACAGGGCTCTAACGAGCAGTACTTC. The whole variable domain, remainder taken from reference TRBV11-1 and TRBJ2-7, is EAEVAQSPRYKITEKSQAVAFWCDPISGHATLYWYRQILGQGPELLVQFQDESVVDDSQLPKDRFSAERLKGVDSTLKIQPAELGDSAMYLCASSLGGQGSNEQYFGPGTRLTVT.

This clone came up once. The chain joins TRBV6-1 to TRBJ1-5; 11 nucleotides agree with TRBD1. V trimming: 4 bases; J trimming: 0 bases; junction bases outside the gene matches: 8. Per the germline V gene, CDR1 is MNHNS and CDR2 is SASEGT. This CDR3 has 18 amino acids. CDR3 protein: CASSGDRGGIHSNQPQHF. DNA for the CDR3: TGTGCCAGCAGTGGGGACAGGGGGGGTATACATAGCAATCAGCCCCAGCATTTT.

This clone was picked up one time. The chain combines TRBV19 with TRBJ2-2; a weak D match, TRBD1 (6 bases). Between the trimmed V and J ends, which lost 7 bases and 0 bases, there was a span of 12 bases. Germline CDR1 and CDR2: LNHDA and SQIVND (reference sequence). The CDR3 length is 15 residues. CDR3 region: CASIRGDPNTGELFF. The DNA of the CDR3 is TGTGCCAGTATCAGGGGCGACCCGAACACCGGGGAGCTGTTTTTT. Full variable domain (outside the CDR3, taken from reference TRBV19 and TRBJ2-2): DGGITQSPKYLFRKEGQNVTLSCEQNLNHDAMYWYRQDPGQGLRLIYYSQIVNDFQKGDIAEGYSVSREKKESFPLTVTSAQKNPTAFYLCASIRGDPNTGELFFGEGSRLTVL.

The CDR3 sequence is CASSRGDSNYGYTF. The CDR3 bases are TGTGCCAGCAGCCGTGGGGACAGCAACTATGGCTACACCTTC. V is TRBV3-1 (or the pseudogene TRBV3-2) and J is TRBJ1-2; 7 bases line up with TRBD1. V dropped 4 bases and J dropped 2; count of bases not matched to a gene: 4. Looked up from germline, CDR1 is LGHDT and CDR2 is YNNKEL (reference sequence). This CDR3 is built from 14 residues.

In nucleotides, the CDR3 is TGTGCCTGGAGTGTATTTAGCGGGAGTCGGAACGAGCAGTACTTC. Amino acid sequence: CAWSVFSGSRNEQYF. The rearrangement links TRBV30 to TRBJ2-7, with 9 bases lining up with TRBD2. The CDR3 is 15 amino acids. The junction had 8 bases not matched to a gene; V was cut back by 0 bases and J by 5 bases. Germline CDR1 and CDR2: GTSNPN and SVGIG (reference sequence).

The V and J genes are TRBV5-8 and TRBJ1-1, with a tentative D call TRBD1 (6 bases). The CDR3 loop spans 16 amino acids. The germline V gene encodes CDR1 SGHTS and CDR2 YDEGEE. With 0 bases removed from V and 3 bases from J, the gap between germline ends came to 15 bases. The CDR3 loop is CASSLGWGGEDTEAFF. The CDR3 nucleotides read TGTGCCAGCAGCTTGGGATGGGGGGGCGAGGACACTGAAGCTTTCTTT.

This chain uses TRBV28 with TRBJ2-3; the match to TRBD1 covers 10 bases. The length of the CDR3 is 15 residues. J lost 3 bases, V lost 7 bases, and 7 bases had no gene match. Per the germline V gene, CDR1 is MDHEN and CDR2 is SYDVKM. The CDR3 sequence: CASNNPGQGTDTQYF. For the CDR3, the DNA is TGTGCCAGCAACAACCCGGGACAGGGGACAGATACGCAGTATTTT.

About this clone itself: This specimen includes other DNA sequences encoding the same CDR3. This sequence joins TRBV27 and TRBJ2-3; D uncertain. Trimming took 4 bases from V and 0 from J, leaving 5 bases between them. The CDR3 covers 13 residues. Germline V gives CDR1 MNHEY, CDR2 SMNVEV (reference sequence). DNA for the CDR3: TGTGCCAGCAGTTCAGGTAGCACAGATACGCAGTATTTT. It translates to CASSSGSTDTQYF.